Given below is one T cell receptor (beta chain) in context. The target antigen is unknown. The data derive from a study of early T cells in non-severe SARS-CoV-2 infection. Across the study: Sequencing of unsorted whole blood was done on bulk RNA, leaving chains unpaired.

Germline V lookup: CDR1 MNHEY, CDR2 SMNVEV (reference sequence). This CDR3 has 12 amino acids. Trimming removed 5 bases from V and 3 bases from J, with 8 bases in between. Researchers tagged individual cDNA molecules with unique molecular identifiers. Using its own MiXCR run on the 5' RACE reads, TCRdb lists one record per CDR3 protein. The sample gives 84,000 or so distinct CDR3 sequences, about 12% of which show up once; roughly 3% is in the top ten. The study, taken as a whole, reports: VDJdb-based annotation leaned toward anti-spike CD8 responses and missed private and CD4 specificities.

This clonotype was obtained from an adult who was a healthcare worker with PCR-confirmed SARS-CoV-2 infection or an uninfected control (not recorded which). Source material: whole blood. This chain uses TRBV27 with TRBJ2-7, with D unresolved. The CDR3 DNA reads TGTGCCAGCAGTGGCAGAGACTACGAGCAGTACTTC. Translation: CASSGRDYEQYF.